What follows are 17 T cell receptor beta chains derived from one specimen sequenced in a study of cytotoxic CD8 clonotypes in ibrutinib-treated CLL. Method: immunoSEQ multiplex PCR; TCRdb's copy keeps in-frame clones and lacks some. The sample consists of some 200,000 clones, 75% to 85% of them appearing once. Here the sequenced sample was PBMCs, taken after 12 months of ibrutinib treatment. All receptors come from a human donor with chronic lymphocytic leukemia.

The CDR3 here is CASSFLTRRTGVRETQYF. The CDR3 coding sequence is TGTGCCAGCAGCTTCCTCACCCGGAGGACAGGGGTGCGAGAGACCCAGTACTTC. The J gene is TRBJ2-5, the V gene TRBV7-9; 9 nucleotides line up with TRBD1. Germline CDR1 and CDR2: SEHNR and FQNEAQ (reference sequence). Trimming removed 3 bases from V and 4 bases from J; junction bases left unmatched: 15. The CDR3 consists of 18 residues.

The rearrangement links TRBV27 to TRBJ2-7; TRBD1 matches at 9 bases. Losses at the gene ends were 5 bases for V and 4 bases for J; bases not matched to a gene: 6. This CDR3 comprises 14 residues. The germline V gene has CDR1 MNHEY and CDR2 SMNVEV (reference sequence). The CDR3 nucleotides read TGTGCCAGCAGTACACCGGGACAGGGATACGAGCAGTACTTC. Translation: CASSTPGQGYEQYF.

This clone was seen a single time. The CDR3 sequence: CASSYGASVGELFF. CDR3 DNA: TGTGCCAGCAGTTACGGGGCAAGTGTAGGGGAGCTGTTTTTT. The chain combines TRBV28 with TRBJ2-2, with D possibly being TRBD1 or TRBD2 (5 bases each). This CDR3 is built from 14 residues. CDR1 is MDHEN, CDR2 SYDVKM, per germline. V was trimmed by 4 bases and J by 8 bases, leaving 14 bases between them.

The rearrangement joins TRBV15 to TRBJ1-2; 9 positions agree with TRBD1. With V trimmed by 0 bases and J by 2 bases, 7 bases remained unmatched. The CDR3 consists of 17 residues. The germline V gene has CDR1 LNHNV and CDR2 YYDKDF (reference sequence). The CDR3 DNA sequence: TGTGCCACCAGCAGAGATCGGGACAGGGCAGTGAACTATGGCTACACCTTC. Amino acid sequence: CATSRDRDRAVNYGYTF.

This chain joins TRBV13 and TRBJ1-6; maybe TRBD1 (6 bases). Germline V lookup: CDR1 PRHDT, CDR2 FYEKMQ (reference sequence). The length of the CDR3 is 14 residues. Trimming pared 9 bases from V and 8 bases from J, leaving 17 bases between. In DNA, the CDR3 is TGTGCCAGTAGAGTTACAGGGTTGGATTCACCCCTCCACTTT. The encoded protein is CASRVTGLDSPLHF.

This chain connects TRBV30 to TRBJ2-7; D could derive from TRBD1 or TRBD2 (5 bases each). V lost 1 base to trimming and J lost 3 bases, with 22 bases between them. Germline assignment: CDR1 GTSNPN and CDR2 SVGIG (reference sequence). The CDR3 runs 17 residues. The CDR3 DNA follows: TGTGCCTGGAGTGGTATTCATTCGGGACGGTTGTTCTACGAGCAGTACTTC. This codes for CAWSGIHSGRLFYEQYF.

The gene calls are TRBV20-1 and TRBJ2-1; D is undetermined. Per the germline V gene, CDR1 is DFQATT and CDR2 is SNEGSKA (reference sequence). Trimming removed 7 bases at V and 6 bases at J, with 7 bases between. The CDR3 spans 10 residues. CDR3: CSVLSNEQFF. CDR3 nucleotide sequence: TGCAGTGTCCTCAGCAATGAGCAGTTCTTC.

The V gene is TRBV29-1, the J gene TRBJ2-1; no clear D gene. Germline V gene sequence: CDR1 SQVTM, CDR2 ANQGSEA. Trimming left V 1 base short and J 4 bases short, with 11 bases between. CDR3 length: 14 amino acids. In DNA, the CDR3 is TGCAGCGTTGAAGGCTTCGGCAGATACAATGAGCAGTTCTTC. Translated: CSVEGFGRYNEQFF.

This clone ranks as medium-sized. The rearrangement joins TRBV9 to TRBJ2-7; either TRBD1 or TRBD2 may supply D (5 bases each). Deletions cut 3 bases from V and 1 base from J, with 8 bases between. This CDR3 contains 13 residues. The germline gives CDR1 SGDLS, CDR2 YYNGEE. CDR3 DNA: TGTGCCAGCAGCGGGGACGGATCCTACGAGCAGTACTTC. It is translated as CASSGDGSYEQYF. Full variable domain (remainder filled in from reference TRBV9 and TRBJ2-7): DSGVTQTPKHLITATGQRVTLRCSPRSGDLSVYWYQQSLDQGLQFLIQYYNGEERAKGNILERFSAQQFPDLHSELNLSSLELGDSALYFCASSGDGSYEQYFGPGTRLTVT.

The chain carries TRBV5-4 and TRBJ2-5; TRBD1 might be the D (6 bases). V was clipped by 0 bases and J by 3 bases, with 12 bases between them. There are 15 residues in the CDR3. From germline, CDR1 is SGHNT and CDR2 YYREEE (reference sequence). This chain's CDR3 is CASSLGGAGEETQYF. The CDR3 DNA reads TGTGCCAGCAGCTTGGGTGGGGCAGGGGAAGAGACCCAGTACTTC.

J is TRBJ2-7 and V is TRBV5-4; TRBD1 matches 8 bases. Losses at the gene ends were 5 bases for V and 0 bases for J; bases not matched to a gene: 4. This CDR3 is 14 amino acids long. CDR1 and CDR2 (germline): SGHNT, YYREEE (reference sequence). The CDR3 spells CASSSGQVSYEQYF. In nucleotides, the CDR3 is TGTGCCAGCAGTTCGGGACAGGTCTCCTACGAGCAGTACTTC.

This clone appeared a few times. The V call is TRBV7-9, the J call TRBJ2-7; D is unclear. This CDR3 has 15 residues. V lost 1 base to trimming and J lost 2 bases, with 12 bases between them. Looked up from germline, CDR1 is SEHNR and CDR2 is FQNEAQ (reference sequence). The CDR3 loop is CASSLGQFHTYEQYF. The DNA for the CDR3 is TGTGCCAGCAGCTTAGGGCAGTTCCATACCTACGAGCAGTACTTC. The whole variable domain, filled in from reference TRBV7-9 and TRBJ2-7, reads DTGVSQNPRHKITKRGQNVTFRCDPISEHNRLYWYRQTLGQGPEFLTYFQNEAQLEKSRLLSDRFSAERPKGSFSTLEIQRTEQGDSAMYLCASSLGQFHTYEQYFGPGTRLTVT.

This clone turned up a few times. The chain employs TRBV11-3 and TRBJ1-1; the match to TRBD1 covers 8 bases. The germline CDR1 and CDR2 sequences are SGHNT and YENEEA. J was trimmed by 6 bases and V by 5 bases; bases with no gene match: 8. The CDR3 has 14 residues. CDR3 region: CASSTGQGSPEAFF. The CDR3 nucleotides are TGTGCCAGCAGCACAGGACAGGGTTCGCCTGAAGCTTTCTTT. The full variable domain, completed using reference TRBV11-3 and TRBJ1-1, is EAGVVQSPRYKIIEKKQPVAFWCNPISGHNTLYWYLQNLGQGPELLIRYENEEAVDDSQLPKDRFSAERLKGVDSTLKIQPAELGDSAVYLCASSTGQGSPEAFFGQGTRLTVV.

The rearrangement links TRBV14 to TRBJ2-1; D remains ambiguous. Trimming removed 5 bases from V and 4 bases from J, with 6 bases in between. The germline V gene encodes CDR1 SGHDN and CDR2 FVKESK. CDR3 size: 12 residues. The CDR3 DNA reads as TGTGCCAGCAGCTACGGGTACAATGAGCAGTTCTTC. Translation: CASSYGYNEQFF.

Only one count was recorded for this clone. The gene calls are TRBV28 and TRBJ1-5; possibly TRBD1 for D (6 bases). This CDR3 is built from 14 residues. Germline CDR1 MDHEN, CDR2 SYDVKM. Trimming cost V 4 bases and J 3 bases, with 10 bases left between them. CDR3 nucleotide sequence: TGTGCCAGCAGTTACCGGGACACCAATCAGCCCCAGCATTTT. Protein: CASSYRDTNQPQHF.

This clone was seen many times. V gene TRBV20-1 combines with J gene TRBJ2-1, with D unresolved. Germline assignment: CDR1 DFQATT and CDR2 SNEGSKA (reference sequence). Trimming left V 3 bases short and J 8 bases short, with 5 bases between. The CDR3 has 10 amino acids. The CDR3 DNA sequence: TGCAGTGCTAGGGCATATGAGCAGTTCTTC. This translates into CSARAYEQFF.

This chain links TRBV13 with TRBJ2-1; D is perhaps TRBD1 (5 bases). Germline V gives CDR1 PRHDT, CDR2 FYEKMQ (reference sequence). There are 13 residues in the CDR3. Trimming took 2 bases from V and 6 from J, leaving 8 bases between them. CDR3 in DNA: TGTGCCAGCAGCTTAATCCAGGGCAATGAGCAGTTCTTC. It codes for CASSLIQGNEQFF.